This TCR beta chain comes out of a study of T cell repertoires in cytomegalovirus infection. Whole-study context: It was recently identified HLA-C-restricted and well-studied HLA-B-restricted CMV epitopes that the study used. Indications came from public TCR beta signatures; they pointed to CMV infection and to a matching HLA type.

The CDR3 consists of 14 residues. The germline V gene encodes CDR1 LNHDA and CDR2 SQIVND (reference sequence). V lost 10 bases and J lost 1; bases outside the gene matches: 8. Concerning this clonotype: Its specificity is unknown.

TCRdb reprocessed the reads with MiXCR, giving one entry per CDR3 protein. Of over 250,000 distinct CDR3 sequences listed, less than 25% are singletons. The sample in question was cultured PBMCs, obtained from culture after CMV antigen stimulation. This clonotype was obtained from a human donor in good health (CMV status not recorded). Some clones in this sample may be carry-over from other donors' samples. This sequence joins TRBV19 and TRBJ2-5; 8 bases line up with TRBD1. The CDR3 coding sequence is TGTGCCACCGCACGCGACAGGGGCCAAGAGACCCAGTACTTC. This sequence encodes CATARDRGQETQYF.